This TCR beta chain was observed in a study of breast tumors, draining lymph nodes, adjacent tissues. Study-wide points: Luminal-like breast cancer showed significantly higher tumor–nontumor repertoire similarity than basal-like.

V was shortened by 5 bases and J by 4 bases, with 12 bases between the two germline ends. This CDR3 has 13 residues. Germline assignment: CDR1 DFQATT and CDR2 SNEGSKA (reference sequence). Each CDR3 protein gets one entry after TCRdb re-called the multiplex PCR reads with MiXCR. This sample has roughly 13,000 distinct CDR3 sequences, with roughly three fifths found just once. This clonotype is medium-sized (0.01 to 0.1%) by share. What it binds is not known. The chain is built from TRBV20-1 and TRBJ1-5; D is undetermined. Sample: tumor-adjacent breast tissue. This TCR was sampled from a female donor with breast cancer. Some clones in this sample may be carry-over from other donors' samples. For the CDR3, the DNA is TGCAGTGCTTTCCCGGTATGGAATCAGCCCCAGCATTTT. It encodes CSAFPVWNQPQHF.